The source of this T cell receptor (beta chain) is a study of T cells after yellow fever vaccination. General study results and limits: Only a small proportion of the clonotypes turned up in both the CD4 and the CD8 compartments, likely arising from convergent recombination.

V was cut by 2 bases and J by 4 bases, with 10 bases left in between. CDR1 and CDR2 from the germline V gene are SGHRS and YFSETQ. The CDR3 covers 15 residues. TCR cDNA was made by 5'RACE template switching, adding a universal primer site and UMIs. Each CDR3 protein gets one entry after TCRdb re-called the 5' RACE reads with MiXCR. The data contain 550,000 to 750,000 distinct CDR3 sequences, roughly 13% of them singletons. This clonotype was detected only a few times. What it binds is not known. V gene TRBV5-1 combines with J gene TRBJ2-6; tentative D call: TRBD2 (6 bases). The material sequenced was PBMCs, taken on the day of the yellow fever booster vaccination. This TCR was recovered from a young man who received the YFV17D yellow fever vaccine. The CDR3 DNA reads TGCGCCAGCAGCTTCGGGACTTCAGGGGCCAACGTCCTGACTTTC. The encoded protein is CASSFGTSGANVLTF.